These 14 T cell receptor beta chains were sequenced from one sample in a study of shared clonotypes between healthy human individuals. The repertoire was sequenced with immunoSEQ multiplex PCR; TCRdb's copy has only in-frame clones and lacks some. The sample lists a few million clones, approximately 93% seen once, with about 0.41% in the top ten. Material: naive CD4+ T cells from PBMCs. Indicated subset: CD45RA+ positively selected. The receptors stem from a man aged 18 to 29 in good health. Some clones in this sample may be carry-over from other donors' samples.

The CDR3: CASSPGTVGGDEQYF. CDR3 bases: TGTGCCAGCAGCCCTGGGACAGTCGGGGGCGACGAGCAGTACTTC. The V call is TRBV5-6, the J call TRBJ2-7, with D maybe TRBD1 (7 bases). The length of the CDR3 is 15 residues. Per germline, CDR1 SGHDT and CDR2 YYEEEE. V shed 4 bases and J shed 5 bases, with 19 bases lying between them.

To note about this clone: This same CDR3 is encoded by further DNA sequences in the sample. As DNA, the CDR3 is TGTGCCAGCAGTGAAGGAGGGCTAGGGGAAAAACTGTTTTTT. This gives the protein CASSEGGLGEKLFF. The chain joins TRBV2 to TRBJ1-4; D ambiguous. Germline CDR1 SNHLY, CDR2 FYNNEI. Trimming removed 1 base at V and 8 bases at J, with 11 bases between. The length of the CDR3 is 14 residues.

CDR3 region: CASSLGTTDTQYF. The DNA for the CDR3 is TGTGCCAGCTCACTAGGGACGACAGATACGCAGTATTTT. V is TRBV18 and J is TRBJ2-3; D possibly matches TRBD1 or TRBD2 (5 bases each). V was shortened by 4 bases and J by 3 bases, with 8 bases between the two germline ends. Per the germline V gene, CDR1 is KGHSH and CDR2 is LQKENI. The CDR3 loop spans 13 amino acids.

This clone has just one count. This sequence joins TRBV5-1 and TRBJ2-7, with TRBD1 matching over 9 bases. Germline lookup yields CDR1 SGHRS and CDR2 YFSETQ. The CDR3 is 15 residues long. V was pared by 4 bases and J by 2 bases, with 7 bases of the junction left unmatched. CDR3 amino acids: CASSRPGTGTYEQYF. The CDR3 nucleotides are TGCGCCAGCAGCCGCCCCGGGACAGGGACCTACGAGCAGTACTTC.

This clone was picked up one time. The gene calls are TRBV5-6 and TRBJ2-7; D is perhaps TRBD1 (5 bases). V was trimmed by 1 base and J by 6 bases, leaving 14 bases between them. This CDR3 spans 14 amino acids. Germline V gene data show CDR1 as SGHDT and CDR2 as YYEEEE. CDR3 bases: TGTGCCAGCAGCTTGAAGGCAGGGTTTTTCGAGCAGTACTTC. Amino acids: CASSLKAGFFEQYF.

The chain uses TRBV28 and TRBJ1-2, with D tentatively TRBD1 (6 bases). V gave up 3 bases and J gave up 8 bases, with 16 bases separating them. The V gene's germline CDR1 is MDHEN and CDR2 SYDVKM. This CDR3 has 14 amino acids. The CDR3 region is CASSLPGAMRGYTF. Written as DNA, the CDR3 is TGTGCCAGCAGTTTGCCGGGGGCGATGAGGGGCTACACCTTC.

The chain has TRBV27 and TRBJ2-5; D remains ambiguous. The CDR3 totals 12 residues. V was trimmed by 4 bases and J by 5 bases, leaving 8 bases between them. The germline gives CDR1 MNHEY, CDR2 SMNVEV (reference sequence). The CDR3 DNA reads TGTGCCAGCAGTTCTGCCCGGGAGACCCAGTACTTC. Its translation is CASSSARETQYF.

V and J are TRBV5-1 and TRBJ1-3; 8 nucleotides line up with TRBD1. V lost 0 bases, J lost 2 bases, and 7 bases stayed unmatched. The CDR3 totals 17 residues. Germline CDR1 and CDR2: SGHRS and YFSETQ. In nucleotides, the CDR3 is TGCGCCAGCAGCTTGGCCGAGAAGACAGGGGCTGGAAACACCATATATTTT. This gives the protein CASSLAEKTGAGNTIYF.

The V gene is TRBV6-5, the J gene TRBJ2-7; 9 positions agree with TRBD1. CDR3 size: 15 residues. The V gene's germline CDR1 is MNHEY and CDR2 SVGAGI. Germline trimming cut 6 bases from V and 4 bases from J; bases unmatched to any gene: 10. The CDR3 region is CASRYTGTGLYEQYF. The CDR3 DNA follows: TGTGCCAGCAGATATACCGGGACAGGGCTTTACGAGCAGTACTTC.

The rearrangement links TRBV7-8 to TRBJ2-7; D is perhaps TRBD1 or TRBD2 (5 bases each). Trimming took 5 bases from V and 5 from J, leaving 19 bases between them. There are 15 residues in the CDR3. The V gene's germline CDR1 is SGHVS and CDR2 FQNEAQ. CDR3 sequence (DNA): TGTGCCAGCAGCCGCTTATCAAATCAGGGACACGAGCAGTACTTC. The encoded protein is CASSRLSNQGHEQYF. Using reference TRBV7-8 and TRBJ2-7 for the parts outside the CDR3, the full variable domain is GAGVSQSPRYKVAKRGQDVALRCDPISGHVSLFWYQQALGQGPEFLTYFQNEAQLDKSGLPSDRFFAERPEGSVSTLKIQRTQQEDSAVYLCASSRLSNQGHEQYFGPGTRLTVT.

The rearrangement links TRBV7-3 to TRBJ1-2; D ambiguous. This CDR3 is built from 13 residues. V was clipped by 3 bases and J by 4 bases, with 9 bases between them. CDR1 and CDR2 (germline): SGHTA, FQGTGA. CDR3: CASSFSSVYGYTF. The DNA of the CDR3 is TGTGCCAGCAGCTTTTCCTCTGTCTATGGCTACACCTTC.

The chain joins TRBV5-8 to TRBJ2-7; D possibly corresponds to TRBD1 (6 bases). Germline V CDR1 and CDR2: SGHTS, YDEGEE. Trimming took off 0 bases at V and 3 bases at J, with 13 bases between the two ends. The length of the CDR3 is 15 residues. Written as DNA, the CDR3 is TGTGCCAGCAGCTTGGGCGACAGGATTTACTACGAGCAGTACTTC. Translated: CASSLGDRIYYEQYF. The full variable domain, with the rest looked up from reference TRBV5-8 and TRBJ2-7, is EAGVTQSPTHLIKTRGQQATLRCSPISGHTSVYWYQQALGLGLQFLLWYDEGEERNRGNFPPRFSGRQFPNYSSELNVNALELEDSALYLCASSLGDRIYYEQYFGPGTRLTVT.

This chain joins TRBV19 and TRBJ1-2; TRBD1 agrees at 7 bases. J lost 3 bases, V lost 9 bases, and 7 bases had no gene match. The CDR3 spans 13 residues. Per the germline V gene, CDR1 is LNHDA and CDR2 is SQIVND (reference sequence). CDR3 in amino acids: CASQGGQYYGYTF. As DNA, the CDR3 is TGTGCCAGCCAAGGGGGACAGTACTATGGCTACACCTTC.

The rearrangement joins TRBV11-1 to TRBJ2-1; 7 positions agree with TRBD1. Germline V gives CDR1 SGHAT, CDR2 FQDESV (reference sequence). The length of the CDR3 is 15 residues. J lost 4 bases, V lost 5 bases, and 8 bases had no gene match. CDR3 nucleotides: TGTGCCAGCAGCGAAACGGGACAGACATACAATGAGCAGTTCTTC. The encoded protein is CASSETGQTYNEQFF.